Sequencing of this TCR beta chain was carried out in a study of PD-1 blockade in classical Hodgkin lymphoma. Relapse after autologous stem cell transplantation occurred in every patient, and brentuximab vedotin exposure varied. The data were produced by immunoSEQ multiplex PCR, yet TCRdb's version contains in-frame clones alone and is incomplete. The repertoire holds tens of thousands of clones, with around 73% as singletons. V lost 6 bases to trimming and J lost 0 bases, with 15 bases between them. The CDR3 length is 15 residues. The germline CDR1 and CDR2 sequences are LNHDA and SQIVND (reference sequence).

The V call is TRBV19, the J call TRBJ2-7; maybe TRBD2 (5 bases). The sequences come from peripheral blood mononuclear cells (PBMCs), collected before the second cycle of nivolumab. This receptor was obtained from a human donor with classical Hodgkin lymphoma. DNA of the CDR3: TGTGCCAGTAGCCCTGGTCCCGAGGGCTCCTACGAGCAGTACTTC. Its protein is CASSPGPEGSYEQYF.